This TCR beta chain was identified during a study of T-cell memory formation after mild COVID-19. Points from the study as a whole: Pre-infection memory contained some responding clones, which suggested that cross-reactive memory had joined. Clones that contracted from day 15 to 85 had balanced CD4/CD8; later expanders were CD4+ biased.

Of note for this clonotype: Its specificity is not known.

Using its own MiXCR run on the 5' RACE reads, TCRdb lists one record per CDR3 protein. The repertoire holds approximately 150,000 distinct CDR3 sequences, approximately 6% seen once, with under 2.5% in the top ten. V was clipped by 8 bases and J by 4 bases, with 15 bases between them. The V gene's germline CDR1 is SGHRS and CDR2 YFSETQ. There are 13 residues in the CDR3. The rearrangement joins TRBV5-1 to TRBJ1-2, with D possibly being TRBD1 (6 bases). Sequencing was done on a sample of PBMCs or a T cell subset sorted from them (not recorded which). This sequence was found in an adult woman who had mild COVID-19 (a few samples of this study predate the infection). Cell type and time point are not known. DNA of the CDR3: TGCGCCAGTCGGATGACGGGGGCCTATGGCTACACCTTC. Translated: CASRMTGAYGYTF.